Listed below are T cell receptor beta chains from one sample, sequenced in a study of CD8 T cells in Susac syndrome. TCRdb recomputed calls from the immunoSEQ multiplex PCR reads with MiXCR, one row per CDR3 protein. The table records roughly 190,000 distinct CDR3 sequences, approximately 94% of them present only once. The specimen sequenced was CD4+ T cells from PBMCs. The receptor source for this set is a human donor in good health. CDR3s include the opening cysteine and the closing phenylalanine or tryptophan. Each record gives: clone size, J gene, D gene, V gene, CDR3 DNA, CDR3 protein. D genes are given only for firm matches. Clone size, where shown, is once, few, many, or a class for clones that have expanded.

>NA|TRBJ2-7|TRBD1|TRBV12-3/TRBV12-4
TGTGCCAGCAGTCGGGACAGGGGCTACGAGCAGTACTTC
CASSRDRGYEQYF
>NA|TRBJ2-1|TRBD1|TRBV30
TGTGCCTGGAGTGTAGCCAGGGGGCACAGGGACCCCAATGAGCAGTTCTTC
CAWSVARGHRDPNEQFF
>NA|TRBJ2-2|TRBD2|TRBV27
TGTGCCAGCAATTGGGGGGGTGGCACCGGGGAGCTGTTTTTT
CASNWGGGTGELFF
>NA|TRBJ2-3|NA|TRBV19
TGTGCCAGCAGCCCTCAAGCACTCACAGATACGCAGTATTTT
CASSPQALTDTQYF
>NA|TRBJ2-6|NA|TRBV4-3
TGCGCCAGCAGCCAACTTGAGGGGGCTGGGGCCAACGTCCTGACTTTC
CASSQLEGAGANVLTF
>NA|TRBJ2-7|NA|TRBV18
TGTGCCAGCTCACCACCGACCAGCTACGAGCAGTACTTC
CASSPPTSYEQYF
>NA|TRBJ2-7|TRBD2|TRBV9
TGTGCCAGCAGCGTAGAACTAGCGGAAACCTACGAGCAGTACTTC
CASSVELAETYEQYF
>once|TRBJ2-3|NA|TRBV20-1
TGCAGTGCTTATCCCGGGGCGGGGGATACGCAGTATTTT
CSAYPGAGDTQYF
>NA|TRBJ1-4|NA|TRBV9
TGTGCCAGCAGCTATAGACAGAAAAATGAAAAACTGTTTTTT
CASSYRQKNEKLFF
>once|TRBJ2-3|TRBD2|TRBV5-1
TGCGCCAGCAGCTTGGGTCTTACTAGCGGACTCACAGATACGCAGTATTTT
CASSLGLTSGLTDTQYF
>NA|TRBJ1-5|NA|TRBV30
TGTGCCTGGAGGGCATCCCGCAATCAGCCCCAGCATTTT
CAWRASRNQPQHF
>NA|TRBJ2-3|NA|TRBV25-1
TGTGCCAGCGCCGCAGCAGGGTGGGGCTCGGATACGCAGTATTTT
CASAAAGWGSDTQYF
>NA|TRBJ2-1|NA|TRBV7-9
TGTGCCAGCGGGAGATTGAATGAGCAGTTCTTC
CASGRLNEQFF
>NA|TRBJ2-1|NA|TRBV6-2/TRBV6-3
TGTGCCAGCAGTTCGACTAGAGAAAATGAGCAGTTCTTC
CASSSTRENEQFF
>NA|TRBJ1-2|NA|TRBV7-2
TGTGCCAGCAGCAACAGGGTGCCTAACTATGGCTACACCTTC
CASSNRVPNYGYTF
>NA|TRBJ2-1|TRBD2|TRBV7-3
TGTGCCAGCAGCTTAGAGCGGGAGCGGGAGCAGTTCTTC
CASSLEREREQFF